This T cell receptor beta chain emerged from a study of T cell responses to AZD1222 COVID-19 vaccine. Measured with immunoSEQ multiplex PCR; TCRdb has only the in-frame clones, and not every one. The sample yields approximately 170,000 clones, under 95% seen once. This clone has more than one count but fewer than ten. The antigen is undetermined. After removal of 4 bases from V and 5 bases from J, the junction contained 5 bases not matched to a gene. The germline CDR1 and CDR2 sequences are LNHDA and SQIVND (reference sequence). This CDR3 comprises 15 residues. Whole-study results and caveats: No day 14 peak samples; only post-peak repertoires were characterized. Clonal diversity may have been underestimated, and the donors were mostly white British, with more females than males. Recipients of AZD1222 seropositive at baseline numbered only five or six. Spike-specific TCR breadth and depth went up after people got two AZD1222 doses.

This chain uses TRBV19 with TRBJ1-5; 10 bases align to TRBD1. The receptor was isolated from an adult in good health. Source: peripheral blood, taken on day 0 of AZD1222 vaccination. The CDR3 protein is CASSTSGQGYQPQHF. CDR3 nucleotide sequence: TGTGCCAGTAGTACCTCGGGACAGGGGTATCAGCCCCAGCATTTT.